The 7 T cell receptor beta chains presented below share a single source sample, sequenced in a study of shared clonotypes between healthy human individuals. Clones were sequenced by immunoSEQ multiplex PCR, and TCRdb holds only the in-frame ones, with some missing. The table has millions of clones, 85% to 95% seen once; the top ten hold roughly 0.13%. Sequences were obtained from naive CD4+ T cells sorted from blood. Subset given: CD45RA+ positively selected. These receptors were collected from a man aged 18 to 29 in good health.

CDR3 DNA sequence: TGTGCCAGTAGTCAACAGGGGGCTTACTCACCCCTCCACTTT. Amino acid sequence: CASSQQGAYSPLHF. This chain joins TRBV19 and TRBJ1-6; 9 nucleotides line up with TRBD1. The CDR3 has 14 amino acids. V dropped 5 bases and J dropped 10; count of bases not matched to a gene: 6. The germline V gene encodes CDR1 LNHDA and CDR2 SQIVND (reference sequence).

Comment on this clone: Other DNA sequences in the same sample also yield this CDR3. V is TRBV2 and J is TRBJ1-5; D is unresolved. The CDR3 totals 14 residues. The ends were cut back, 0 bases at V and 1 base at J, with 4 bases in the middle. Germline CDR1 SNHLY, CDR2 FYNNEI. This chain's CDR3 is CASSEALSNQPQHF. The CDR3 DNA sequence: TGTGCCAGCAGTGAAGCGCTGAGCAATCAGCCCCAGCATTTT.

Only one count was recorded for this clone. V gene TRBV2 combines with J gene TRBJ2-2, with 11 bases fitting TRBD2. Germline CDR1 SNHLY, CDR2 FYNNEI. V shed 9 bases and J 1 base; nucleotides not matched to a gene: 1. The CDR3 sequence is 14 residues long. The CDR3 DNA reads TGTGCCAGTGGACTAGCGGGGAACACCGGGGAGCTGTTTTTT. Amino acid sequence: CASGLAGNTGELFF.

V gene TRBV7-9 combines with J gene TRBJ2-7; either TRBD1 or TRBD2 may fit D (6 bases each). The V gene lost 1 base and the J gene lost 0 bases, with 10 bases spanning the gap. The CDR3 runs 15 residues. In germline, CDR1 is SEHNR, CDR2 FQNEAQ (reference sequence). The CDR3: CASSLVGGGSYEQYF. In nucleotides, the CDR3 is TGTGCCAGCAGCTTAGTAGGAGGGGGCTCCTACGAGCAGTACTTC.

V usage is TRBV7-8 and J usage is TRBJ1-2; D is unresolved. Looked up from germline, CDR1 is SGHVS and CDR2 is FQNEAQ. Between the trimmed V and J ends, which lost 10 bases and 5 bases, there was a span of 8 bases. The CDR3 extends over 10 amino acids. This CDR3 reads CAILEYGYTF. The CDR3 region has the DNA TGTGCCATTCTTGAGTATGGCTACACCTTC.

As concerns this clone: This clone may be a read error of a much larger clone one base away. The chain carries TRBV11-2 and TRBJ2-7; D remains unclear. V dropped 6 bases and J dropped 3 bases, with 6 bases sitting between them. Germline CDR1 SGHAT, CDR2 FQNNGV. The length of the CDR3 is 11 residues. The CDR3 DNA reads TGTGCCAGCAGGGGCAGCTACGAGCAGTACTTC. Residues: CASRGSYEQYF. Complete variable domain (other parts from reference TRBV11-2 and TRBJ2-7): EAGVAQSPRYKIIEKRQSVAFWCNPISGHATLYWYQQILGQGPKLLIQFQNNGVVDDSQLPKDRFSAERLKGVDSTLKIQPAKLEDSAVYLCASRGSYEQYFGPGTRLTVT.

This chain connects TRBV27 to TRBJ2-1, with 10 positions matching TRBD2. Trimming at V came to 3 bases and at J to 9 bases, leaving 8 bases not matched to a gene. CDR3 length: 15 residues. The germline V gene has CDR1 MNHEY and CDR2 SMNVEV (reference sequence). The CDR3 region has the DNA TGTGCCAGCAGTTTCTGGCTAGCGGGGGTGGTTGAGCAGTTCTTC. Its translation is CASSFWLAGVVEQFF.